Reported below is one T cell receptor beta chain. This clone was picked up a small number of times. No antigen is known for it. No much larger clone exists at a distance of one base, and base qualities are not known. The collaborating institutions used their own protocols to collect whole blood in K2EDTA tubes. For TCRbeta analysis, collaborators shipped samples as frozen whole blood, isolated PBMCs, or DNA extracted from either of those sample types. The data derive from a study of blood T cell repertoires in COVID-19 (dated by TCRdb to the early 2020s). Broadly, across the study: Samples from collaborators originated in the United States, Italy and Spain and spanned both the acute and convalescent phases of COVID-19. Subjects who had been exposed to COVID-19, were actively infected with it, or had recovered from it provided the deeply sampled blood TCRbeta repertoires that made up the dataset. Nearly every sample came with metadata listing a de-identified subject ID, COVID-19 status, age in years and sex. The samples were drawn from two sources: the first 160 participants of the ongoing ImmuneRACE study, and over 1,000 subjects contributed by 6 global collaborators. The prospective study material was composed of cDNA or gDNA derived from T cells, B-cell-depleted T cells, or PBMCs. A freely available public database, intended as a resource for researchers studying the immune response to SARS-CoV-2, is where the repertoires were released. Where HLA class I and class II types were available, the types were taken from metadata supplied by the sample provider, not from assay-based typing.

The full study reports these points: How much clinical and demographic metadata was included differed by source and by participant, and the metadata was provided uncurated.

The germline V gene specifies SGHTA as CDR1 and FQGTGA as CDR2. Taken from cysteine to phenylalanine, the CDR3 has 14 residues. Only the CDR3 DNA stays, 42 bases, in frame from base 1. Relative to germline, V is missing 5 bases and J is missing 7 bases, with 5 bases of the junction outside any gene match. TCRbeta CDR3 regions were amplified from genomic DNA using the immunoSEQ Assay, a bias-controlled multiplex PCR. Concerning the study's data processing: The number of nucleated cells in each sample was estimated from the amplification of reference gene primers within the assay. To quantify the absolute abundance of each unique TCRbeta CDR3 rearrangement, sequence reads were collapsed and filtered. For each sample, productive Simpson clonality was calculated as the square root of Simpson's diversity index across productive rearrangements. This immuneACCESS table, as held by TCRdb, lists in-frame sequences with V and J called but not all clones. Of the missing ones, under half trace to an unresolved V gene in checked studies; the others have no known cause. The V and J calls and clone size were taken over from that table, and D and trimming were inferred from the DNA. This sample holds more than 250,000 clones; about nine tenths were observed only once. The ten largest make up 1% of the sample.

This receptor was identified in a man aged 45 to 65 with active or convalescent COVID-19. The chain was built from TRBV7-3 and TRBJ1-6; TRBD1 agrees with 7 junctional bases. Specimen: peripheral blood. CDR3 loop: CASSHGTANSPLHF. The sequence in DNA is TGTGCCAGCAGCCACGGGACAGCGAATTCACCCCTCCACTTT.